This T cell receptor beta chain was sequenced for a study of T-cell reconstitution after alpha-beta-depleted transplantation in children. TCRbeta library construction was performed incorporating unique molecular identifiers. TCRdb redid the calling of the PCR reads with MiXCR, one entry per CDR3 protein. Of over 85,000 distinct CDR3 sequences detected, 5% to 6% appear once; the ten largest clones hold about 6%. The CDR3 contains 15 residues. The junction had 14 bases not matched to a gene; V was cut back by 6 bases and J by 7 bases. This clonotype was observed many times. The chain employs TRBV12-3 or TRBV12-4 and TRBJ2-7; the match to TRBD2 covers 8 bases. The input for sequencing was PBMCs, mostly from graft donor cells, taken 60 days after TCRalphabeta/CD19-depleted stem cell transplant. This sequence was found in a female patient aged 2 to 10 who had a stem cell transplant for Fanconi anemia, so the T cells may come from the graft donor. CDR3 nucleotides: TGTGCCAGCAGGTACCTACGGGGGGGCATGGAAGAGCAGTACTTC. Its translation is CASRYLRGGMEEQYF.